The present entry profiles one TCR beta chain with its context. The data originate from a study of T cell changes during pregnancy in multiple sclerosis. This CDR3 is 12 amino acids long. Per germline, CDR1 MNHEY and CDR2 SVGAGI. The V and J ends lost 2 bases and 10 bases, in that order; junction bases with no gene match: 3. Sequenced by immunoSEQ multiplex PCR; TCRdb stores in-frame clones only, minus some. This repertoire shows tens of thousands of clones, roughly 94% found once; its top ten account for 2.5%. The sequence was obtained from a female donor with multiple sclerosis, enrolled in a pregnancy study. V usage is TRBV6-5 and J usage is TRBJ1-2; 8 bases match TRBD1. The material sequenced was CD8+ T cells from peripheral blood mononuclear cells, taken after pregnancy. CDR3 loop: CASSYGTGTYTF. CDR3 in DNA: TGTGCCAGCAGTTACGGGACAGGAACCTACACCTTC.